This T cell receptor (beta chain) was captured by sequencing in a study of CD8 T cells in Susac syndrome. Looking at the study overall: Clinical remission applied to under 10 sequenced Susac syndrome patients, and about six had active disease.

The RNA, about 0.45 to 1 ug, was put through reverse transcription using random hexamers. TCRdb redid the calling of the immunoSEQ multiplex PCR reads with MiXCR, one entry per CDR3 protein. The data show about 240,000 distinct CDR3 sequences, less than 96% seen once. Whole-study findings and limits: The study admitted that it had a relatively small number of individuals in its TCR sequencing and HLA analysis.

TEMRA cells were FACS-enriched, and CD8+ and CD4+ T cells were isolated negatively. This clonotype was counted a single time. Its specificity is not known. Germline V lookup: CDR1 SGHDN, CDR2 FVKESK. The CDR3 covers 13 residues. V lost 0 bases, J lost 13 bases, and 13 bases lay in between. The specimen was CD4+ T cells from PBMCs. The J gene is TRBJ2-4, the V gene TRBV14, with a possible D match to TRBD1 (6 bases). This sequence originates from a human donor with Susac syndrome. CDR3 residues: CASSQDWDTPQYF. The CDR3 DNA reads TGTGCCAGCAGCCAAGACTGGGACACGCCCCAGTACTTC.